The sequence of this T cell receptor beta chain was determined in a study of T-cell memory formation after mild COVID-19. The study's findings and limits: The SARS-CoV-2 specificity of second-wave clones reaching peak at day 37 remained unverified.

About this clonotype: Its antigen is as yet unknown.

One entry per CDR3 protein results from TCRdb running MiXCR on the 5' RACE reads. The data show about 350,000 distinct CDR3 sequences, roughly an eighth seen once. V gave up 6 bases and J gave up 7 bases, with 22 bases separating them. Germline V lookup: CDR1 MNHEY, CDR2 SVGEGT. The CDR3 has 16 amino acids. Sequenced sample: PBMCs or a T cell subset sorted from them (not recorded which). The V and J genes are TRBV6-2 or TRBV6-3 and TRBJ2-1, with D perhaps TRBD2 (7 bases). This receptor was taken from a young man who had mild COVID-19 (a few samples of this study predate the infection). Cell type and time point are not known. CDR3 region: CASSRRGGLRGNEQFF. CDR3 in DNA: TGTGCCAGCAGCCGCAGGGGCGGGCTGCGGGGGAATGAGCAGTTCTTC.